This T cell receptor (beta chain) was identified in a study of control samples from healthy donors and cancer patients. The CDR3 is 12 residues long. The germline V gene has CDR1 MDHEN and CDR2 SYDVKM. Trimming removed 8 bases at V and 3 bases at J, with 10 bases between. TCRdb's table, derived via immunoSEQ multiplex PCR, lists solely in-frame clones and lacks some. The sample has approximately 170,000 clones, 85% to 90% seen once. This sequence originates from a woman aged 50 to 60 in good health. The chain combines TRBV28 with TRBJ2-5, with a possible D match to TRBD2 (7 bases). Sequencing was carried out using blood. The CDR3 loop is CASGGAKETQYF. The CDR3 DNA sequence: TGTGCCAGCGGGGGGGCCAAAGAGACCCAGTACTTC.